The TCR beta chain under discussion was sequenced for a study of OX40 agonist ivuxolimab in advanced cancers. Study context: Every 2 weeks, patients received ivuxolimab intravenously, dosed at 0.01 to 10 mg/kg. Prior anti-PD-1, anti-PD-L1 or anti-CTLA-4 therapy did not bar entry, and approximately 43% had some. Points from the study as a whole: More expanded clones were found, on average, in CD8+ than in CD4+ T cells.

For this clone: Its antigen remains unidentified.

CDR3 length: 14 amino acids. The V and J ends lost 6 bases and 1 base respectively, with 12 bases between them. CDR1 and CDR2 from the germline V gene are SNHLY and FYNNEI. This table comes from immunoSEQ multiplex PCR, and its TCRdb copy is limited to in-frame clones, with some not included. The sample has roughly 100,000 clones, just over 90% seen once. Sequencing used CD4+ or CD8+ T cells sorted from blood, obtained in a trial of the OX40 agonist ivuxolimab. The receptor comes from an adult with an advanced solid tumor such as melanoma, head and neck, liver or kidney cancer. V and J are TRBV2 and TRBJ2-5; tentatively, D is TRBD1 (5 bases). CDR3 DNA sequence: TGTGCCAGCAGATCACGGACATCCCAAGAGACCCAGTACTTC. This translates into CASRSRTSQETQYF.